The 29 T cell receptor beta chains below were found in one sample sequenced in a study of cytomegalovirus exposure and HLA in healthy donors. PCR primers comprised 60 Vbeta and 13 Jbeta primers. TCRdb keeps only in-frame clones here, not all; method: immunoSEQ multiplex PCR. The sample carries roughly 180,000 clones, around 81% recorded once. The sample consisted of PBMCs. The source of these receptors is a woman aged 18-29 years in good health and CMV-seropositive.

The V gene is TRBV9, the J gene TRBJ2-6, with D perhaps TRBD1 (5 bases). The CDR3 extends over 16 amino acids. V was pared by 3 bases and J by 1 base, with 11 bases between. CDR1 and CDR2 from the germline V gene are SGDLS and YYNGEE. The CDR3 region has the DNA TGTGCCAGCAGCGCGAGCACAGGATCTGGGGCCAACGTCCTGACTTTC. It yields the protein CASSASTGSGANVLTF. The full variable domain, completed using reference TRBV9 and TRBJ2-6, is DSGVTQTPKHLITATGQRVTLRCSPRSGDLSVYWYQQSLDQGLQFLIQYYNGEERAKGNILERFSAQQFPDLHSELNLSSLELGDSALYFCASSASTGSGANVLTFGAGSRLTVL.

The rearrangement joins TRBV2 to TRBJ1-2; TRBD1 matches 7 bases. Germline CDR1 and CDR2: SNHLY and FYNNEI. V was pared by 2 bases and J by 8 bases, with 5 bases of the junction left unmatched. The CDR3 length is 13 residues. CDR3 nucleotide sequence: TGTGCCAGCAGTGAAAGGACAGGCGGGGGCTACACCTTC. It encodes CASSERTGGGYTF. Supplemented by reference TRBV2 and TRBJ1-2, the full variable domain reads EPEVTQTPSHQVTQMGQEVILRCVPISNHLYFYWYRQILGQKVEFLVSFYNNEISEKSEIFDDQFSVERPDGSNFTLKIRSTKLEDSAMYFCASSERTGGGYTFGSGTRLTVV.

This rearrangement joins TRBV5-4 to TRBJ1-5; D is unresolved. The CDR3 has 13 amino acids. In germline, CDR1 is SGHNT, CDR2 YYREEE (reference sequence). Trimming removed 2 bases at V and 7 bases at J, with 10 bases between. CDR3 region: CASSFQWSQPQHF. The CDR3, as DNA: TGTGCCAGCAGCTTTCAGTGGTCCCAGCCCCAGCATTTT.

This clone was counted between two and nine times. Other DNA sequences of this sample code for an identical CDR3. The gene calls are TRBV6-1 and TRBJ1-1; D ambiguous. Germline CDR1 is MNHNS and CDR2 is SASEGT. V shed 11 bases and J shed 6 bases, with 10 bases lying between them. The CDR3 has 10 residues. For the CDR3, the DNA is TGTGCCTCCTCCCGTGCTGAAGCTTTCTTT. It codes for CASSRAEAFF.

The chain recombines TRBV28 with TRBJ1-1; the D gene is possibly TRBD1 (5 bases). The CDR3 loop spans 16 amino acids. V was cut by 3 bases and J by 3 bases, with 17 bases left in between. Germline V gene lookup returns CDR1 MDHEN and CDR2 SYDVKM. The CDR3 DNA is TGTGCCAGCAGTTTTAGGTATGGGACTCAGGACACTGAAGCTTTCTTT. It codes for CASSFRYGTQDTEAFF.

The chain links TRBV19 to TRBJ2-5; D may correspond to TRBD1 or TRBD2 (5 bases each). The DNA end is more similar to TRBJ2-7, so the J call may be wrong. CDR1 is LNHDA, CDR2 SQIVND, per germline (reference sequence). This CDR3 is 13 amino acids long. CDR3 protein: CASQQDTSYEQYF. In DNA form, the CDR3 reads TGTGCCAGTCAACAGGACACTAGCTACGAGCAGTACTTC.

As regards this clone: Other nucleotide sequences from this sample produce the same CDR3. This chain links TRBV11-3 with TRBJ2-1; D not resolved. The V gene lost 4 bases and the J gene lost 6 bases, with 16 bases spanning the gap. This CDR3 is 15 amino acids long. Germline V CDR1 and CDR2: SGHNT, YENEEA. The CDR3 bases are TGTGCCAGCAGCTCCTCGGTTAGTCGCGCCAATGAGCAGTTCTTC. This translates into CASSSSVSRANEQFF.

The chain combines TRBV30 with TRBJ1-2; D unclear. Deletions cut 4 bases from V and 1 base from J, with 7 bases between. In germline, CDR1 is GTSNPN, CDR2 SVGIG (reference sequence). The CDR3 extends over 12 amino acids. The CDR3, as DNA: TGTGCCTGGACTTTCAGTAACTATGGCTACACCTTC. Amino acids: CAWTFSNYGYTF.

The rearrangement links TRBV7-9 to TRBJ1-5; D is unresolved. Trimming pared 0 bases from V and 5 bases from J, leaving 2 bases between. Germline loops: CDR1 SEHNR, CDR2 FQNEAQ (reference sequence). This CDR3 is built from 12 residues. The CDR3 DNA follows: TGTGCCAGCAGCTTAGCCGATCAGCCCCAGCATTTT. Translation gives CASSLADQPQHF. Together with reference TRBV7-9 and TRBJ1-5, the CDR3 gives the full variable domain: DTGVSQNPRHKITKRGQNVTFRCDPISEHNRLYWYRQTLGQGPEFLTYFQNEAQLEKSRLLSDRFSAERPKGSFSTLEIQRTEQGDSAMYLCASSLADQPQHFGDGTRLSIL.

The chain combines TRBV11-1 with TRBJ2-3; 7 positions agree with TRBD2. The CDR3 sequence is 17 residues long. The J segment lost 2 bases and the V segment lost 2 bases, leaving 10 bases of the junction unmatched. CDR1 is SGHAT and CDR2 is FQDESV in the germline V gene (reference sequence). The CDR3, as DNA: TGTGCCAGCAGCTTATCCGGTCGCGGGACTAACACAGATACGCAGTATTTT. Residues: CASSLSGRGTNTDTQYF.

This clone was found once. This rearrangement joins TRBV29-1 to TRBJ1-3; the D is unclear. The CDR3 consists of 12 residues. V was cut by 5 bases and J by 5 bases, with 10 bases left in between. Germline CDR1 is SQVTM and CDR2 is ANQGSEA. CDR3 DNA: TGCAGCGTTTTAACAGCTAGAAACACCATATATTTT. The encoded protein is CSVLTARNTIYF. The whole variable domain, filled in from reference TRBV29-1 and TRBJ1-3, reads SAVISQKPSRDICQRGTSLTIQCQVDSQVTMMFWYRQQPGQSLTLIATANQGSEATYESGFVIDKFPISRPNLTFSTLTVSNMSPEDSSIYLCSVLTARNTIYFGEGSWLTVV.

For the CDR3, the DNA is TGTGCCAGCAGCAGACAGGGGGCCACCGGGGAGCTGTTTTTT. Its translation: CASSRQGATGELFF. V gene TRBV14 combines with J gene TRBJ2-2, with TRBD1 matching 10 bases. Trimming took 5 bases from V and 4 from J; bases not matched to a gene: 1. The CDR3 is 14 residues long. Looked up from germline, CDR1 is SGHDN and CDR2 is FVKESK.

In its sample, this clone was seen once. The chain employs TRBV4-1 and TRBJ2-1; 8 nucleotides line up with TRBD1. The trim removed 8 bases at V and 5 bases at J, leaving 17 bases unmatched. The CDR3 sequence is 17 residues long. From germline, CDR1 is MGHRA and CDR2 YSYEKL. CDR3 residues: CASRQQGVAYPNNEQFF. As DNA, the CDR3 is TGCGCCAGCCGACAACAGGGGGTTGCCTACCCGAACAATGAGCAGTTCTTC.

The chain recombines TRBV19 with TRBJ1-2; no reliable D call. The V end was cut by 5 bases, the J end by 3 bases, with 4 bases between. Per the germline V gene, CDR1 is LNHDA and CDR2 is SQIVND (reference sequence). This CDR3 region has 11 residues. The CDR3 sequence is CASSEYYGYTF. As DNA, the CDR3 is TGTGCCAGTAGTGAGTACTATGGCTACACCTTC.

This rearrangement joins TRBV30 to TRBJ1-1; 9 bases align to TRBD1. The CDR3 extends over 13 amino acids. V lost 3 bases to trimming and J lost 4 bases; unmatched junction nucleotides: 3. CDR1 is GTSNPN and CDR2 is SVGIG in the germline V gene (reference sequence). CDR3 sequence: CAWRQGARTEAFF. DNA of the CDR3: TGTGCCTGGAGACAGGGGGCTCGCACTGAAGCTTTCTTT.

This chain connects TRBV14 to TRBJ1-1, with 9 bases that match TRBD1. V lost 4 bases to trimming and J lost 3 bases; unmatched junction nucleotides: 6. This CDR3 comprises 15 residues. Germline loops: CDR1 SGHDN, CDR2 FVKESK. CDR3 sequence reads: CASSRRQGEDTEAFF. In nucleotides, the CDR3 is TGTGCCAGCAGCCGAAGACAGGGGGAGGACACTGAAGCTTTCTTT.

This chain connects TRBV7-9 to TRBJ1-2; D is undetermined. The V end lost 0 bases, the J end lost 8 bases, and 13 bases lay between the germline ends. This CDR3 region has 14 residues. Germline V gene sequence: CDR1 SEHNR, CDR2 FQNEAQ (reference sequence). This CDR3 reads CASSLARPIEGYTF. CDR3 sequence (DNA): TGTGCCAGCAGCTTAGCGCGTCCCATCGAGGGCTACACCTTC.

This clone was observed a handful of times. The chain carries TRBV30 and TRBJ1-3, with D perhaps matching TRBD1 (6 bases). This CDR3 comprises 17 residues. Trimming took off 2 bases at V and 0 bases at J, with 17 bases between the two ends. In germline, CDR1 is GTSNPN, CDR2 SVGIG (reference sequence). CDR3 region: CAWSRRTDYFSGNTIYF. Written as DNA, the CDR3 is TGTGCCTGGAGTCGGCGGACAGACTACTTCTCTGGAAACACCATATATTTT.

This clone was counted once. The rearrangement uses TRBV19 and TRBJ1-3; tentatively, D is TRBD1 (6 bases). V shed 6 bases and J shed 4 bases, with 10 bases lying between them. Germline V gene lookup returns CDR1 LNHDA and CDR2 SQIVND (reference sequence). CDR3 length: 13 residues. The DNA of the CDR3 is TGTGCCAGTAGGGGACAAAGCGGAAACACCATATATTTT. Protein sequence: CASRGQSGNTIYF.

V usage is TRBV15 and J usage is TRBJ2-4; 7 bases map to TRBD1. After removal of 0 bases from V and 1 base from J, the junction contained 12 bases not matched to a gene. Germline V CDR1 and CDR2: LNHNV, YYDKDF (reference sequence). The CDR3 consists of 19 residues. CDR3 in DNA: TGTGCCACCAGCAGAGATCCCTCGCCAGGGGGTAAGGCCAAAAACATTCAGTACTTC. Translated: CATSRDPSPGGKAKNIQYF.

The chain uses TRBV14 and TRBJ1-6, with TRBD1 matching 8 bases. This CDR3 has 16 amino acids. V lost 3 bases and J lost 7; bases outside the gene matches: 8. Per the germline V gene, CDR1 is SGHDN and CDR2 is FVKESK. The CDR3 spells CASSHLGQGANSPLHF. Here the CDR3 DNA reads TGTGCCAGCAGCCACCTAGGACAGGGTGCCAATTCACCCCTCCACTTT.

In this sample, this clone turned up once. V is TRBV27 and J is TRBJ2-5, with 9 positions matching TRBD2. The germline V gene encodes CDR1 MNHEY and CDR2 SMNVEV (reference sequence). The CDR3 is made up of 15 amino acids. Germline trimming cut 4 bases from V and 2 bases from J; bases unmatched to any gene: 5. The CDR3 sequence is CASSSSGGLQETQYF. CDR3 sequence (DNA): TGTGCCAGCAGTTCGAGCGGGGGGCTACAAGAGACCCAGTACTTC.

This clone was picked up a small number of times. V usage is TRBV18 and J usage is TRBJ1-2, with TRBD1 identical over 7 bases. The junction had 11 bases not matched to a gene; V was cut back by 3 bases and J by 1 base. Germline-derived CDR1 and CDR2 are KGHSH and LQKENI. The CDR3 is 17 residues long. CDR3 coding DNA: TGTGCCAGCTCACCGGGGACAGATTTCTATCTTAACTATGGCTACACCTTC. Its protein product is CASSPGTDFYLNYGYTF.

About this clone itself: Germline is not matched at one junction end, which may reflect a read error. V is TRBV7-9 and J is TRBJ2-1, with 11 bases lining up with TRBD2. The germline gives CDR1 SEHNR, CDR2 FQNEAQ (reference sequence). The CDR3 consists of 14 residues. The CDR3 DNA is TGTTCCAGCAGCTTAGCGGGGGGGCGGGGTGAGCAGTTCTTC. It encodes CSSSLAGGRGEQFF.

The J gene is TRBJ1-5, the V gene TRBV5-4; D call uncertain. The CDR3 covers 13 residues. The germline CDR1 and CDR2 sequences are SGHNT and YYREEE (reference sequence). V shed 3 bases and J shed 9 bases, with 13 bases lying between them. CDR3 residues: CASSSRVSSPQHF. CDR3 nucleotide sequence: TGTGCCAGCAGCTCCCGGGTTTCGTCGCCCCAGCATTTT.

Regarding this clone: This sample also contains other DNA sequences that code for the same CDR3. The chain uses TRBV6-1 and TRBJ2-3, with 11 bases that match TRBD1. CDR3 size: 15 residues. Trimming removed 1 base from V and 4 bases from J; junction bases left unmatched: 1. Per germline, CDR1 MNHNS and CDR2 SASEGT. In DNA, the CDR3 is TGTGCCAGCAGTGAAGGGACAGGGGGCGCAGATACGCAGTATTTT. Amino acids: CASSEGTGGADTQYF.

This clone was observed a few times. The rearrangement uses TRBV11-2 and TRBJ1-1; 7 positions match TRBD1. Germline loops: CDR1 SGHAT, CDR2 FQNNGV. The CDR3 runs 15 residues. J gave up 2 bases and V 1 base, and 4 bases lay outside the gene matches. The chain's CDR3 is CASSLAGTANTEAFF. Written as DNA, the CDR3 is TGTGCCAGCAGCTTAGCAGGGACAGCCAACACTGAAGCTTTCTTT.

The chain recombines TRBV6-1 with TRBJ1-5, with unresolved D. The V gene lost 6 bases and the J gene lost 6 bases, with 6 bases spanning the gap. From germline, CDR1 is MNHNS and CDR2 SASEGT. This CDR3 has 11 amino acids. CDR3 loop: CASRGSQPQHF. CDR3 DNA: TGTGCCAGCAGGGGCAGTCAGCCCCAGCATTTT.

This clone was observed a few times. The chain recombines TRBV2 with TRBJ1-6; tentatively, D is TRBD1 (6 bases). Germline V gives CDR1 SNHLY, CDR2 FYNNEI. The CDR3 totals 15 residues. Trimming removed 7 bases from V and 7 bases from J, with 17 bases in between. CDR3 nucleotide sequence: TGTGCCAGCAACTTTGGGGGGGCGCGGAATTCACCCCTCCACTTT. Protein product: CASNFGGARNSPLHF.